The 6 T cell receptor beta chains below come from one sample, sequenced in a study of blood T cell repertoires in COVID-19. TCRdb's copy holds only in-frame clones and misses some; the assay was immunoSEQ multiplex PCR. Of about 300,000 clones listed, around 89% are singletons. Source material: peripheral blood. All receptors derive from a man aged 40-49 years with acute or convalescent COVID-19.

CDR3 in amino acids: CASSMLAGGPAKNIQYF. The CDR3 nucleotides are TGTGCCAGTAGTATGCTAGCGGGGGGTCCAGCCAAAAACATTCAGTACTTC. V and J are TRBV19 and TRBJ2-4; 11 bases match TRBD2. After removal of 3 bases from V and 0 bases from J, the junction contained 4 bases not matched to a gene. The CDR3 covers 17 residues. Looked up from germline, CDR1 is LNHDA and CDR2 is SQIVND (reference sequence).

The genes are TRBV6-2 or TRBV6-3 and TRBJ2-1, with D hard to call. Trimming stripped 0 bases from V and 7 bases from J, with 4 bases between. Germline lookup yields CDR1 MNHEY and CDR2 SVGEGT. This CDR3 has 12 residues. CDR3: CASSYSRNEQFF. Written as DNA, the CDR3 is TGTGCCAGCAGTTACTCTCGGAATGAGCAGTTCTTC.

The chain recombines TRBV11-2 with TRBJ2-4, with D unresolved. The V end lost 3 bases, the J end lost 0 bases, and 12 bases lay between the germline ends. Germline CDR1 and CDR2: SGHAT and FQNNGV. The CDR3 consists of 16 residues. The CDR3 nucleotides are TGTGCCAGCAGCTTTCGTGGCGGCCCAGCCAAAAACATTCAGTACTTC. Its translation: CASSFRGGPAKNIQYF.

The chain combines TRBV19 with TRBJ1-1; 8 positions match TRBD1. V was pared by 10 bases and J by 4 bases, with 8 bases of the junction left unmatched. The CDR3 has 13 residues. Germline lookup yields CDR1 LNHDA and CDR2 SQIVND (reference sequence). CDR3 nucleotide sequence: TGTGCCATCAACAGGGGGGGGTCCACTGAAGCTTTCTTT. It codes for CAINRGGSTEAFF.

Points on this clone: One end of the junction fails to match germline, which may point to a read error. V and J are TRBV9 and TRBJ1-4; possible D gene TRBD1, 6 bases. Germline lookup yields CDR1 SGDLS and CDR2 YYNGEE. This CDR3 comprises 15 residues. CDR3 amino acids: CASTVGGQGNEKLFF. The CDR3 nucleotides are TGTGCCAGCACCGTAGGGGGGCAGGGTAATGAAAAACTGTTTTTT. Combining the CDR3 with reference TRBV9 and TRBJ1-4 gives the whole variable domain DSGVTQTPKHLITATGQRVTLRCSPRSGDLSVYWYQQSLDQGLQFLIQYYNGEERAKGNILERFSAQQFPDLHSELNLSSLELGDSALYFCASTVGGQGNEKLFFGSGTQLSVL.

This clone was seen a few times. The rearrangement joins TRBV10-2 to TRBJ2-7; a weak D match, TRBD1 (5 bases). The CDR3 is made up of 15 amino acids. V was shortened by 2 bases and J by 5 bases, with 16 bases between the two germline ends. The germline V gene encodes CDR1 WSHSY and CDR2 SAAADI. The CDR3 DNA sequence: TGCGCCAGCAGTGAGGAAAGTACCAGGGTTCACGAGCAGTACTTC. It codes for CASSEESTRVHEQYF.